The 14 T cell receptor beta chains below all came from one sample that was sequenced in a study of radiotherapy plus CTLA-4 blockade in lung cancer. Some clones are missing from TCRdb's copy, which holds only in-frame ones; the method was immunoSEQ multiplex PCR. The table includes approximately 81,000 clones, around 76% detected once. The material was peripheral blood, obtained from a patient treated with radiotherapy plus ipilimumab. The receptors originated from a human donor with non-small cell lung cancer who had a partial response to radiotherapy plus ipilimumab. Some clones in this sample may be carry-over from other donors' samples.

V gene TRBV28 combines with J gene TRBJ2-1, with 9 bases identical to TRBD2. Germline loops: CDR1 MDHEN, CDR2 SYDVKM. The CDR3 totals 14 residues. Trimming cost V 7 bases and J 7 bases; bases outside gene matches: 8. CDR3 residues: CASIIAGALNEQFF. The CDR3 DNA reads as TGTGCCAGCATCATAGCGGGAGCGTTGAATGAGCAGTTCTTC.

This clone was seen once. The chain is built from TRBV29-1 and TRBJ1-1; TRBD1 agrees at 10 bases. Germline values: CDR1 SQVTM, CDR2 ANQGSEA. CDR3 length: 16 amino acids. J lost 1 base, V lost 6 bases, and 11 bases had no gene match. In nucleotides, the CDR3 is TGCAGCGTACCGCCGCCCGGGACAGGGGCGAACACTGAAGCTTTCTTT. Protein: CSVPPPGTGANTEAFF.

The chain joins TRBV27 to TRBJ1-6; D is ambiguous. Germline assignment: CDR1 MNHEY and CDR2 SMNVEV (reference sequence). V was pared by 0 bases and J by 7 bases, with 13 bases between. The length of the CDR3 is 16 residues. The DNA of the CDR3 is TGTGCCAGCAGTTTATCTGGTGGAGCCTTAAATTCACCCCTCCACTTT. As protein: CASSLSGGALNSPLHF.

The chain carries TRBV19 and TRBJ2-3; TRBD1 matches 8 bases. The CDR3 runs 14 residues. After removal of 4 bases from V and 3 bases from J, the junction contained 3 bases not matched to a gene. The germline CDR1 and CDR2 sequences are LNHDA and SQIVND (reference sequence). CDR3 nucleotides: TGTGCCAGTAGTAGAGGACAGGGTACAGATACGCAGTATTTT. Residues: CASSRGQGTDTQYF.

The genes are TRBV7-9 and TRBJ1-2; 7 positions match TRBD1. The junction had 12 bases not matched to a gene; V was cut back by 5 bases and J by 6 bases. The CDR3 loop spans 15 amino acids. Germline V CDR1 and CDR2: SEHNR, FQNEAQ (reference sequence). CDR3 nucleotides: TGTGCCAGCAGCCGACAGGGACTTACCGGTAATGGCTACACCTTC. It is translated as CASSRQGLTGNGYTF. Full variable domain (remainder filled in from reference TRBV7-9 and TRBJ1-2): DTGVSQNPRHKITKRGQNVTFRCDPISEHNRLYWYRQTLGQGPEFLTYFQNEAQLEKSRLLSDRFSAERPKGSFSTLEIQRTEQGDSAMYLCASSRQGLTGNGYTFGSGTRLTVV.

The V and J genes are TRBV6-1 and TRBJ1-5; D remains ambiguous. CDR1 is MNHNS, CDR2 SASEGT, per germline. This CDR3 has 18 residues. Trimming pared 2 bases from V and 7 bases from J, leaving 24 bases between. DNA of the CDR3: TGTGCCAGCAGTGAAATCGTCCTAGCCGCCATTTTCGGGCAGCCCCAGCATTTT. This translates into CASSEIVLAAIFGQPQHF.

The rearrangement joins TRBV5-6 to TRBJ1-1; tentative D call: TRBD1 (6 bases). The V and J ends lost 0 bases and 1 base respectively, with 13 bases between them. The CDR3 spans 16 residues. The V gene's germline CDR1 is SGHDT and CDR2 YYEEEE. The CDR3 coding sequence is TGTGCCAGCAGCTTGGGGGGGGGCCATGCGAACACTGAAGCTTTCTTT. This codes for CASSLGGGHANTEAFF.

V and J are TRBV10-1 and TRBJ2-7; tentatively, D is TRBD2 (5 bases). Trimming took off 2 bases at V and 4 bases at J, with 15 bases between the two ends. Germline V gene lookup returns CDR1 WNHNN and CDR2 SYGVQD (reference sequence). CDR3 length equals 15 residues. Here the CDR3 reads CASSETRKNRYEQYF. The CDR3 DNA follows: TGCGCCAGCAGTGAGACTAGAAAAAATCGTTACGAGCAGTACTTC.

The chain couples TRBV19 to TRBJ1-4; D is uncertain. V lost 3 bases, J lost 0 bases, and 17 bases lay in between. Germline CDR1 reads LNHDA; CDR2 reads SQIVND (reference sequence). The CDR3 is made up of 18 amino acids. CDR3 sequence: CASSIDGMGFATNEKLFF. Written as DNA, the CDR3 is TGTGCCAGTAGTATCGACGGGATGGGTTTTGCAACTAATGAAAAACTGTTTTTT.

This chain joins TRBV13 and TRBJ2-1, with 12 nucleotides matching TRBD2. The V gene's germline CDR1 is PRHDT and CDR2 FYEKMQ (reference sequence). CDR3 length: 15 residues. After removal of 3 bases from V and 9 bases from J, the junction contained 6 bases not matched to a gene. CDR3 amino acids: CASSFPTSGGGEQFF. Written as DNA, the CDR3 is TGTGCCAGCAGCTTTCCGACTAGCGGGGGTGGTGAGCAGTTCTTC.

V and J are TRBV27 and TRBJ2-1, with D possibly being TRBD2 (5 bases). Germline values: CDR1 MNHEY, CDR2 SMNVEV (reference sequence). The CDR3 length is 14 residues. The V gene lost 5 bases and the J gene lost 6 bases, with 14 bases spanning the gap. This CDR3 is CASSPRALGNEQFF. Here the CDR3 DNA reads TGTGCCAGCAGTCCGAGGGCCCTCGGCAATGAGCAGTTCTTC.

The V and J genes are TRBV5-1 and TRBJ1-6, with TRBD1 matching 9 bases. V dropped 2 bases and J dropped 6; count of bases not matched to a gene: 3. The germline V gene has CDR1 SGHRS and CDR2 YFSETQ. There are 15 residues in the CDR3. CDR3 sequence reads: CASSLPGQGNSPLHF. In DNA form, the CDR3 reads TGCGCCAGCAGCTTACCGGGACAGGGTAATTCACCCCTCCACTTT. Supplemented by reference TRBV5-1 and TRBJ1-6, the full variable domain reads KAGVTQTPRYLIKTRGQQVTLSCSPISGHRSVSWYQQTPGQGLQFLFEYFSETQRNKGNFPGRFSGRQFSNSRSEMNVSTLELGDSALYLCASSLPGQGNSPLHFGNGTRLTVT.

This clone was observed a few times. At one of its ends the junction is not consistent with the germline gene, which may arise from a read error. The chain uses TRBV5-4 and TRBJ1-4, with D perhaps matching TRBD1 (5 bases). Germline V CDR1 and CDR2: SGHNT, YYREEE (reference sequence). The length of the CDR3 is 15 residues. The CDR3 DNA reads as TGCGCCAGCAGCCAATCCCAGGGCTCAGCGGAAAAACTGTTTTTT. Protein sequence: CASSQSQGSAEKLFF.

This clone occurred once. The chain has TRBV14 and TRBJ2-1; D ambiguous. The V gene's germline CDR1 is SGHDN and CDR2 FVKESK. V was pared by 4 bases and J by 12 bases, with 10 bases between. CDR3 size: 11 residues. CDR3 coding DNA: TGTGCCAGCAGCCGGAGTCTTGGGCAGTTCTTC. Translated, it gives CASSRSLGQFF.